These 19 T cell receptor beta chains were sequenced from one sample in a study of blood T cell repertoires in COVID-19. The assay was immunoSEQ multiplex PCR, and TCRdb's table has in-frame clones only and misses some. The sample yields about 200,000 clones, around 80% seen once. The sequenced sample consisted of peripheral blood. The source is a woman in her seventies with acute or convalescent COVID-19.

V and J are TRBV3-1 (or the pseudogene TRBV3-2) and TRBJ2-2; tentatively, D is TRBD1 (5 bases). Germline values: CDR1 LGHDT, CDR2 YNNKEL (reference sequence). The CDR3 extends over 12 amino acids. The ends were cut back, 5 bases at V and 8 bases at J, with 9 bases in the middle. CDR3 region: CASSFDSGELFF. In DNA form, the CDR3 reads TGTGCCAGCAGCTTTGACAGTGGGGAGCTGTTTTTT.

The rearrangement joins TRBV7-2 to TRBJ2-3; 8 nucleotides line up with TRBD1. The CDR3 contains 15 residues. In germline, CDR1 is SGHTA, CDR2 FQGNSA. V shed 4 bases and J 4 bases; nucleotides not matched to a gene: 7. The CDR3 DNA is TGTGCCAGCAGCTCACAGGGGGGATTCGCAGATACGCAGTATTTT. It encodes CASSSQGGFADTQYF.

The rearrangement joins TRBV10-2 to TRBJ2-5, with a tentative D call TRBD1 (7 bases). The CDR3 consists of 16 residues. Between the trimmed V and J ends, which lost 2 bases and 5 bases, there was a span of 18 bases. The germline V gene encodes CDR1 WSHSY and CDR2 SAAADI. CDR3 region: CASSEPGLEGAETQYF. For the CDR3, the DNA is TGCGCCAGCAGTGAGCCCGGGTTGGAGGGGGCCGAGACCCAGTACTTC.

CDR3 residues: CASSQSWAAYGYTF. CDR3 in DNA: TGCGCCAGCAGCCAATCTTGGGCAGCCTATGGCTACACCTTC. This rearrangement joins TRBV4-1 to TRBJ1-2; D gene ambiguous. Germline V gene lookup returns CDR1 MGHRA and CDR2 YSYEKL. Trimming removed 2 bases at V and 4 bases at J, with 11 bases between. This CDR3 spans 14 amino acids.

CDR3 loop: CASSIDRSRVAGYTF. CDR3 nucleotides: TGTGCCAGTAGTATAGATCGTTCGAGGGTAGCTGGCTACACCTTC. The genes are TRBV19 and TRBJ1-2; D is undetermined. The CDR3 has 15 amino acids. V lost 0 bases and J lost 7, with 15 bases in between. Germline values: CDR1 LNHDA, CDR2 SQIVND (reference sequence).

The DNA for the CDR3 is TGTGCCAGCTCACCACCGGACAGGGTGGGAGAGACCCAGTACTTC. Its protein product is CASSPPDRVGETQYF. This chain joins TRBV18 and TRBJ2-5, with 8 bases identical to TRBD1. The CDR3 is 15 residues long. The germline CDR1 and CDR2 sequences are KGHSH and LQKENI. Trimming at V came to 0 bases and at J to 4 bases, leaving 4 bases not matched to a gene.

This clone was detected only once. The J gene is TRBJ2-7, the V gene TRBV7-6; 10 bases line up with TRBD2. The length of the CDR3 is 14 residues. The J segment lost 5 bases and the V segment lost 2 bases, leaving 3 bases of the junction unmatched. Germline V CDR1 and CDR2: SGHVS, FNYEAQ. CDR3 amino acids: CASSLFLAGDEQYF. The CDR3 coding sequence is TGTGCCAGCAGCTTATTCCTAGCGGGAGACGAGCAGTACTTC.

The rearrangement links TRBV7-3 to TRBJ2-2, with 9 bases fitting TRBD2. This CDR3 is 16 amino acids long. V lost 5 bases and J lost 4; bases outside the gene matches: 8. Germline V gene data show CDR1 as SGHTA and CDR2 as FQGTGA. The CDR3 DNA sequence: TGTGCCAGCAGCGAAAGAGCGGGAGGAACCACCGGGGAGCTGTTTTTT. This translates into CASSERAGGTTGELFF.

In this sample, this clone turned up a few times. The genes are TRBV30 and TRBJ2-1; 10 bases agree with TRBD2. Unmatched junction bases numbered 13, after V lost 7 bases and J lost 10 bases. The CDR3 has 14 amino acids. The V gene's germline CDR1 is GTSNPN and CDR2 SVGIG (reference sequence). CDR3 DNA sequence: TGTGCCTATCCGACTAGCGGGCCTCAGGGGGAGCAGTTCTTC. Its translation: CAYPTSGPQGEQFF.

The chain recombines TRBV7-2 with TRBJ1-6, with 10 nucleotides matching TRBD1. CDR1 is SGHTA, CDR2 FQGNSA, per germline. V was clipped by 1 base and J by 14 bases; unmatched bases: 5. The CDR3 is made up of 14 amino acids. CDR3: CASSLEGQGRALHF. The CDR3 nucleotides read TGTGCCAGCAGCTTAGAGGGACAGGGGAGGGCCCTCCACTTT.

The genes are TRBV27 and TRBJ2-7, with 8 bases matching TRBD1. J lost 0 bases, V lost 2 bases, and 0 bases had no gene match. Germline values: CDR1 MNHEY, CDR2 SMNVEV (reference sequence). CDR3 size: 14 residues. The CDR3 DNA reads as TGTGCCAGCAGTTTAGGACAGGGCTCCTACGAGCAGTACTTC. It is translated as CASSLGQGSYEQYF.

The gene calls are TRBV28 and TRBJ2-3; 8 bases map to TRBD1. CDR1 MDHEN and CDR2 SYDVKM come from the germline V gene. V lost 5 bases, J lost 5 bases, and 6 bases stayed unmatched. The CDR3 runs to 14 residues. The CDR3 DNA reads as TGTGCCAGCAGTCACAGGGGGAGAGGAGATACGCAGTATTTT. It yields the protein CASSHRGRGDTQYF.

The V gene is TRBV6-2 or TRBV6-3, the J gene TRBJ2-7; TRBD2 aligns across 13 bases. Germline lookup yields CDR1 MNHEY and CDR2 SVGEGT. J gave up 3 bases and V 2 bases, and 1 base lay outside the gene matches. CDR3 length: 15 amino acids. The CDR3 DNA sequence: TGTGCCAGCAGTTACGGACTAGCGGGGGTCTACGAGCAGTACTTC. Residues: CASSYGLAGVYEQYF.

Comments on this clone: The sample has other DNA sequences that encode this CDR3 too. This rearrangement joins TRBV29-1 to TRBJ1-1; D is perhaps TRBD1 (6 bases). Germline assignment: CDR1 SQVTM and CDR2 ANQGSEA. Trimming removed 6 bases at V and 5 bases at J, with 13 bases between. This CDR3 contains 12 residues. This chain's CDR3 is CSVGRGLTEAFF. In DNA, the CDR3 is TGCAGCGTGGGGCGGGGGCTGACTGAAGCTTTCTTT.

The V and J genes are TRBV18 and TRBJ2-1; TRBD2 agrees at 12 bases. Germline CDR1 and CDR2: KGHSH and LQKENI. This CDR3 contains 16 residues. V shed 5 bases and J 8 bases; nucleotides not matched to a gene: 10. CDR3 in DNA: TGTGCCAGCTCATCCCCGACTAGCGGGAGAGTCGATGAGCAGTTCTTC. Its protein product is CASSSPTSGRVDEQFF.

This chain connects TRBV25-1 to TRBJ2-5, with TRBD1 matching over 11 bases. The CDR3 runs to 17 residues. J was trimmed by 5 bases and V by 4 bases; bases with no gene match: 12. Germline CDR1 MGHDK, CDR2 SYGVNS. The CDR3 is CASSGYPGTGGLETQYF. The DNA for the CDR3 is TGTGCCAGCAGTGGCTACCCCGGGACAGGGGGATTGGAGACCCAGTACTTC.

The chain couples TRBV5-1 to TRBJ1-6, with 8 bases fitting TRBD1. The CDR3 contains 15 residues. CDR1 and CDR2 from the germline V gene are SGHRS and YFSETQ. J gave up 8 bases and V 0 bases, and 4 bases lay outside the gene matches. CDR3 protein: CASSLAGTGYSPLHF. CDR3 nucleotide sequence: TGCGCCAGCAGCTTGGCCGGGACAGGCTATTCACCCCTCCACTTT.

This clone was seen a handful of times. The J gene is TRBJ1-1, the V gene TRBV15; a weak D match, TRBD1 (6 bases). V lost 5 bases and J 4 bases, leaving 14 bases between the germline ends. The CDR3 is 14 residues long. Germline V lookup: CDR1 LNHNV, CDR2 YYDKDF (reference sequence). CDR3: CATSGGDKGTEAFF. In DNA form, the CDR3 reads TGTGCCACCAGCGGGGGGGACAAGGGCACTGAAGCTTTCTTT.

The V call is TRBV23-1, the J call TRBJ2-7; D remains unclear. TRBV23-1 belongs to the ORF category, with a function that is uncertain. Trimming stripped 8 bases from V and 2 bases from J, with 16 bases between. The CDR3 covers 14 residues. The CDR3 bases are TGCGCCAGCGGCCGAAACATAAAACCCTACGAGCAGTACTTC. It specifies CASGRNIKPYEQYF.